Detailed here is one T cell receptor beta chain. Its antigen is currently unknown. The entry originates in a study of a mutant IDH1 vaccine in newly diagnosed glioma. Study in general: Patients were pretreated with radiotherapy, temozolomide, or both, mostly both.

TCRdb's table, derived via immunoSEQ multiplex PCR, lists solely in-frame clones and lacks some. The repertoire consists of about 69,000 clones, with about 86% occurring once and the leading ten covering over 2.5%. The time point is: baseline, week 1 (first vaccination visit). Treatment noted: pre-vaccination baseline after standard-of-care therapy. Tumors from donors were new WHO grade 3 or 4 IDH1-mutant astrocytomas with ATRX loss. J gave up 1 base and V 9 bases, and 9 bases lay outside the gene matches. Germline CDR1 is LNHDA and CDR2 is SQIVND (reference sequence). There are 15 residues in the CDR3. General study results and limits: Changes in the top peripheral T cell clonotypes seemingly had no bearing on pseudoprogression. Patients mounted vaccine-induced immune responses in about 92% of cases.

The chain employs TRBV19 and TRBJ2-3; 8 nucleotides match TRBD2. Sample: PBMCs, taken from a glioma patient treated with radiotherapy, temozolomide or both. The TCR was taken from a man younger than 40 with glioma. CDR3 nucleotide sequence: TGTGCCAGCAAGGGGGGACTAGTCGGCACAGATACGCAGTATTTT. This gives the protein CASKGGLVGTDTQYF.